The entry below gives a single TCR beta chain sequence along with its context. Its antigen remains unidentified. Deep-level running was used for the assay. Some 30,000 T cell genomes, or approximately 200 ng DNA, went into the sorted-subset replicate PCRs. Sequencing was performed with immunoSEQ multiplex PCR; in TCRdb, only in-frame clones are kept and a portion is missing. The profile shows about 700,000 clones, approximately 74% of them singletons. The data originate from a study of shared clonotypes between healthy human individuals. Overall study results and limits: Of the naive CD4 clonotypes, around 5.2% were shared across a few donors.

The split of CD4+ cells yielded CD45RA+ naive and CD45RA-negative memory subsets. CDR1 is MDHEN and CDR2 is SYDVKM in the germline V gene. Trimming took 8 bases from V and 3 from J, leaving 17 bases between them. This CDR3 is built from 14 residues. Sequenced sample: memory CD4+ T cells sorted from blood. As to subset: CD45RA-negative fraction. The sequence came from a woman aged 25-40 years in good health. This sequence joins TRBV28 and TRBJ2-7, with a possible D match to TRBD2 (6 bases). This chain's CDR3 is CASRKVAVNYEQYF. The DNA of the CDR3 is TGTGCCAGCCGTAAAGTAGCGGTTAACTACGAGCAGTACTTC.